These 23 T cell receptor beta chains share one sample of origin, sequenced in a study of PD-L1 blockade in urothelial cancer. The time point denotes: pretreatment peripheral blood. Libraries were prepared by immunoSEQ multiplex PCR; TCRdb keeps only in-frame clonotypes and omits some of them. The sample gives tens of thousands of clones, around 81% of which show up once; around 6% is in the top ten. This specimen was PBMCs, taken around atezolizumab (anti-PD-L1) treatment. Source of these receptors: a man aged 65 to 79 with urothelial cancer.

The chain recombines TRBV6-1 with TRBJ2-1; D is undetermined. Per germline, CDR1 MNHNS and CDR2 SASEGT. Trimming stripped 1 base from V and 8 bases from J, with 9 bases between. CDR3 length: 13 residues. CDR3 in DNA: TGTGCCAGCAGTGAAGGGGTAGCCGATGAGCAGTTCTTC. As protein: CASSEGVADEQFF.

V gene TRBV18 combines with J gene TRBJ1-1; D gene unclear. V lost 2 bases, J lost 4 bases, and 14 bases lay in between. The length of the CDR3 is 15 residues. Per the germline V gene, CDR1 is KGHSH and CDR2 is LQKENI. Written as DNA, the CDR3 is TGTGCCAGCTCACCAAGCGCGTCGTATGGCACTGAAGCTTTCTTT. Translated: CASSPSASYGTEAFF. The full variable domain, rest sourced from reference TRBV18 and TRBJ1-1, is NAGVMQNPRHLVRRRGQEARLRCSPMKGHSHVYWYRQLPEEGLKFMVYLQKENIIDESGMPKERFSAEFPKEGPSILRIQQVVRGDSAAYFCASSPSASYGTEAFFGQGTRLTVV.

The V and J genes are TRBV10-2 and TRBJ1-2; 8 nucleotides align to TRBD1. Per germline, CDR1 WSHSY and CDR2 SAAADI. The J segment lost 4 bases and the V segment lost 4 bases, leaving 17 bases of the junction unmatched. The CDR3 loop spans 18 amino acids. In nucleotides, the CDR3 is TGCGCCAGCAGTGTCCGGACAGGGCAGCCGGGGAAGCTCTATGGCTACACCTTC. Translated: CASSVRTGQPGKLYGYTF.

The chain employs TRBV4-3 and TRBJ1-1; 7 bases are a match to TRBD1. In germline, CDR1 is LGHNA, CDR2 YSLEER. After removal of 4 bases from V and 2 bases from J, the junction contained 10 bases not matched to a gene. This CDR3 comprises 16 residues. CDR3 sequence (DNA): TGCGCCAGCAGCCCTGGACCTACAGGGGACAACACTGAAGCTTTCTTT. The encoded protein is CASSPGPTGDNTEAFF.

As to this clone: The germline gene is not matched at one end of the junction; a read error may be the cause. The V and J genes are TRBV6-1 and TRBJ1-1; 7 nucleotides align to TRBD1. CDR1 is MNHNS, CDR2 SASEGT, per germline. This CDR3 is 12 amino acids long. CDR3 in amino acids: CASSEDRVRTFF. Here the CDR3 DNA reads TGTGCCAGCAGCGAAGACAGGGTGAGGACTTTCTTT.

The chain links TRBV5-4 to TRBJ2-5; TRBD2 is a possible D gene (6 bases). There are 15 residues in the CDR3. The V end lost 3 bases, the J end lost 2 bases, and 14 bases lay between the germline ends. The V gene's germline CDR1 is SGHNT and CDR2 YYREEE (reference sequence). The CDR3 DNA reads TGTGCCAGCAGCTCACCGGGACTGTCTCAAGAGACCCAGTACTTC. This codes for CASSSPGLSQETQYF.

This chain connects TRBV5-1 to TRBJ2-3, with 7 bases aligning to TRBD2. The CDR3 spans 16 residues. Looked up from germline, CDR1 is SGHRS and CDR2 is YFSETQ. Trimming removed 0 bases from V and 1 base from J; junction bases left unmatched: 5. In DNA form, the CDR3 reads TGCGCCAGCAGCTTGGAGCGGGGAGGAGGCACAGATACGCAGTATTTT. The encoded protein is CASSLERGGGTDTQYF. Full variable domain (rest looked up from reference TRBV5-1 and TRBJ2-3): KAGVTQTPRYLIKTRGQQVTLSCSPISGHRSVSWYQQTPGQGLQFLFEYFSETQRNKGNFPGRFSGRQFSNSRSEMNVSTLELGDSALYLCASSLERGGGTDTQYFGPGTRLTVL.

V is TRBV5-1 and J is TRBJ1-2, with unresolved D. Between the trimmed V and J ends, which lost 0 bases and 0 bases, there was a span of 12 bases. Germline-derived CDR1 and CDR2 are SGHRS and YFSETQ. The CDR3 covers 16 residues. CDR3 sequence reads: CASSLGGPLANYGYTF. The CDR3 DNA sequence: TGCGCCAGCAGCTTGGGCGGTCCTTTAGCTAACTATGGCTACACCTTC.

The genes are TRBV5-1 and TRBJ2-5; TRBD1 agrees at 7 bases. V was pared by 0 bases and J by 5 bases, with 4 bases of the junction left unmatched. The CDR3 contains 14 residues. Germline V gives CDR1 SGHRS, CDR2 YFSETQ. The chain's CDR3 is CASSLGQGWETQYF. The CDR3 nucleotides are TGCGCCAGCAGCTTGGGACAGGGCTGGGAGACCCAGTACTTC.

The genes are TRBV2 and TRBJ1-5, with a weak D call TRBD1 (5 bases). V was shortened by 4 bases and J by 7 bases, with 14 bases between the two germline ends. CDR3 length equals 14 residues. The V gene's germline CDR1 is SNHLY and CDR2 FYNNEI. The CDR3 loop reads CASSGQPREQPQHF. CDR3 DNA: TGTGCCAGCAGTGGACAGCCACGGGAGCAGCCCCAGCATTTT.

This clone occurred once. The chain recombines TRBV10-3 with TRBJ2-3; D is uncertain. The CDR3 consists of 12 residues. The V end was cut by 0 bases, the J end by 6 bases, with 4 bases between. CDR1 and CDR2 from the germline V gene are ENHRY and SYGVKD. The CDR3 sequence: CAISESRDTQYF. DNA for the CDR3: TGTGCCATCAGTGAGTCGAGGGATACGCAGTATTTT.

The chain recombines TRBV9 with TRBJ2-7; weak D call: TRBD2 (7 bases). V lost 6 bases and J 2 bases, leaving 15 bases between the germline ends. This CDR3 is 14 amino acids long. Germline assignment: CDR1 SGDLS and CDR2 YYNGEE. In DNA form, the CDR3 reads TGTGCCAGCAACCCGGGGGGCAGGGCCTACGAGCAGTACTTC. This gives the protein CASNPGGRAYEQYF.

The rearrangement joins TRBV11-2 to TRBJ1-2; D is uncertain. Germline lookup yields CDR1 SGHAT and CDR2 FQNNGV. Trimming took 0 bases from V and 4 from J, leaving 6 bases between them. The CDR3 runs 13 residues. This chain's CDR3 is CASSLENSYGYTF. CDR3 DNA: TGTGCCAGCAGCTTAGAAAACAGCTATGGCTACACCTTC. The variable domain in full, completed from reference TRBV11-2 and TRBJ1-2, reads EAGVAQSPRYKIIEKRQSVAFWCNPISGHATLYWYQQILGQGPKLLIQFQNNGVVDDSQLPKDRFSAERLKGVDSTLKIQPAKLEDSAVYLCASSLENSYGYTFGSGTRLTVV.

This clone appeared a few times. The J gene is TRBJ2-2, the V gene TRBV5-4; TRBD1 matches at 7 bases. Germline V gives CDR1 SGHNT, CDR2 YYREEE (reference sequence). The CDR3 contains 15 residues. V shed 7 bases, J shed 1 base, and the junction held 7 bases outside the gene matches. The CDR3 DNA reads TGTGCCAGCTGGAGGACAGGCCAGAACACCGGGGAGCTGTTTTTT. Translation: CASWRTGQNTGELFF.

This clone has only one observation. The chain is built from TRBV7-3 and TRBJ2-3; perhaps TRBD1 as D (5 bases). The germline V gene encodes CDR1 SGHTA and CDR2 FQGTGA. V dropped 2 bases and J dropped 1 base, with 10 bases sitting between them. This CDR3 comprises 15 residues. The CDR3 bases are TGTGCCAGCAGCTTAGAGCTAGGGGGCACAGATACGCAGTATTTT. This gives the protein CASSLELGGTDTQYF. Complete variable domain (other parts from reference TRBV7-3 and TRBJ2-3): GAGVSQTPSNKVTEKGKYVELRCDPISGHTALYWYRQSLGQGPEFLIYFQGTGAADDSGLPNDRFFAVRPEGSVSTLKIQRTERGDSAVYLCASSLELGGTDTQYFGPGTRLTVL.

The chain links TRBV11-3 to TRBJ2-2; TRBD2 matches 7 bases. This CDR3 contains 17 residues. The germline CDR1 and CDR2 sequences are SGHNT and YENEEA. V lost 2 bases and J lost 4; bases outside the gene matches: 10. This CDR3 is CASSLPSSGQVTGELFF. Written as DNA, the CDR3 is TGTGCCAGCAGCTTACCTTCTAGCGGTCAGGTCACCGGGGAGCTGTTTTTT.

In its sample, this clone ranks as medium-sized. The chain employs TRBV7-6 and TRBJ1-1, with a weak D call TRBD1 (5 bases). This CDR3 spans 13 amino acids. Trimming pared 5 bases from V and 4 bases from J, leaving 11 bases between. Germline V lookup: CDR1 SGHVS, CDR2 FNYEAQ. The CDR3 coding sequence is TGTGCCAGCAGCACGCGGGGGGGCACTGAAGCTTTCTTT. This translates into CASSTRGGTEAFF.

The chain has TRBV10-3 and TRBJ2-1; 12 positions match TRBD2. J was trimmed by 0 bases and V by 4 bases; bases with no gene match: 22. This CDR3 has 23 amino acids. The germline gives CDR1 ENHRY, CDR2 SYGVKD. The CDR3 DNA reads as TGTGCCATCAGTGGGGGGGGGCTCCCCAATCGACTAGCGGGGGACAACTCCTACAATGAGCAGTTCTTC. It encodes CAISGGGLPNRLAGDNSYNEQFF.

The chain carries TRBV6-1 and TRBJ1-5; D call uncertain. Per the germline V gene, CDR1 is MNHNS and CDR2 is SASEGT. V was clipped by 5 bases and J by 2 bases, with 13 bases between them. CDR3 length equals 15 residues. As DNA, the CDR3 is TGTGCCAGCAGTTGGGAGATGTTAGGCAATCAGCCCCAGCATTTT. Translated, it gives CASSWEMLGNQPQHF.

This chain uses TRBV5-1 with TRBJ2-7, with 7 nucleotides matching TRBD1. Germline CDR1 SGHRS, CDR2 YFSETQ. Losses at the gene ends were 0 bases for V and 3 bases for J; bases not matched to a gene: 6. There are 15 residues in the CDR3. CDR3 region: CASSLALRGSYEQYF. The CDR3 bases are TGCGCCAGCAGCTTGGCCCTCAGGGGGAGCTACGAGCAGTACTTC.

The chain uses TRBV19 and TRBJ1-5; TRBD1 aligns across 8 bases. The CDR3 extends over 17 amino acids. CDR1 and CDR2 from the germline V gene are LNHDA and SQIVND (reference sequence). The junction had 7 bases not matched to a gene; V was cut back by 3 bases and J by 0 bases. The chain's CDR3 is CASSILDRVYSNQPQHF. The DNA of the CDR3 is TGTGCCAGTAGTATTTTGGACAGGGTATATAGCAATCAGCCCCAGCATTTT. The whole variable domain, filled in from reference TRBV19 and TRBJ1-5, reads DGGITQSPKYLFRKEGQNVTLSCEQNLNHDAMYWYRQDPGQGLRLIYYSQIVNDFQKGDIAEGYSVSREKKESFPLTVTSAQKNPTAFYLCASSILDRVYSNQPQHFGDGTRLSIL.

The rearrangement links TRBV6-1 to TRBJ2-1; D perhaps matches TRBD2 (6 bases). The CDR3 is 13 residues long. The V end lost 7 bases, the J end lost 4 bases, and 11 bases lay between the germline ends. Germline-derived CDR1 and CDR2 are MNHNS and SASEGT. The CDR3 spells CASTVTRYNEQFF. In DNA form, the CDR3 reads TGTGCCAGCACTGTGACTAGATACAATGAGCAGTTCTTC.

The CDR3 here is CASSQDYRTSADYNEQFF. The DNA of the CDR3 is TGCGCCAGCAGCCAAGATTACCGGACTAGCGCCGATTACAATGAGCAGTTCTTC. This chain connects TRBV4-3 to TRBJ2-1, with 9 bases aligning to TRBD2. V was pared by 0 bases and J by 4 bases, with 10 bases of the junction left unmatched. From germline, CDR1 is LGHNA and CDR2 YSLEER. CDR3 length: 18 amino acids.